One sample yielded the 4 T cell receptor beta chains listed below, sequenced in a study of T cell responses to AZD1222 COVID-19 vaccine. Sequencing was performed with immunoSEQ multiplex PCR; in TCRdb, only in-frame clones are kept and a portion is missing. The table includes about 150,000 clones, 75% to 95% detected once. The specimen was peripheral blood, collected 28 days after the second AZD1222 dose. These receptors all stem from an adult who received the AZD1222 COVID-19 vaccine.

The chain couples TRBV6-5 to TRBJ1-1; D gene ambiguous. CDR3 length equals 15 residues. V dropped 0 bases and J dropped 0 bases, with 8 bases sitting between them. CDR1 MNHEY and CDR2 SVGAGI come from the germline V gene. CDR3 in amino acids: CASSYSTILNTEAFF. In DNA form, the CDR3 reads TGTGCCAGCAGTTACTCGACCATCTTGAACACTGAAGCTTTCTTT.

The rearrangement joins TRBV6-5 to TRBJ2-3, with no clear D. Germline V lookup: CDR1 MNHEY, CDR2 SVGAGI. The germline V and J ends were trimmed by 6 bases and 1 base, with 14 bases remaining between them. The CDR3 length is 15 residues. The CDR3 is CASSLDGLRTDTQYF. The CDR3 bases are TGTGCCAGCAGCCTGGACGGGCTTCGCACAGATACGCAGTATTTT.

The chain is built from TRBV11-2 and TRBJ1-6, with a weak D call TRBD1 (6 bases). Trimming removed 1 base at V and 7 bases at J, with 11 bases between. The CDR3 consists of 15 residues. From germline, CDR1 is SGHAT and CDR2 FQNNGV. This CDR3 reads CASSLVSGDNSPLHF. The CDR3 coding sequence is TGTGCCAGCAGCTTAGTGTCAGGGGACAATTCACCCCTCCACTTT. The variable domain in full, with the rest retrieved from reference TRBV11-2 and TRBJ1-6, is EAGVAQSPRYKIIEKRQSVAFWCNPISGHATLYWYQQILGQGPKLLIQFQNNGVVDDSQLPKDRFSAERLKGVDSTLKIQPAKLEDSAVYLCASSLVSGDNSPLHFGNGTRLTVT.

J is TRBJ2-1 and V is TRBV5-1; D may be TRBD2 (5 bases). This CDR3 spans 16 amino acids. The V gene lost 0 bases and the J gene lost 2 bases, with 12 bases spanning the gap. The V gene's germline CDR1 is SGHRS and CDR2 YFSETQ. The CDR3 loop reads CASSLDGRAAYNEQFF. Here the CDR3 DNA reads TGCGCCAGCAGCTTGGATGGGCGGGCTGCCTACAATGAGCAGTTCTTC.